This T cell receptor (beta chain) was recorded in a study of identical twins. TCRdb redid the calling of the 5' RACE reads with MiXCR, one entry per CDR3 protein. The repertoire holds about 470,000 distinct CDR3 sequences, with roughly 26% as singletons. CDR3 length: 14 amino acids. From germline, CDR1 is SGHRS and CDR2 YFSETQ. Trimming cost V 3 bases and J 0 bases, with 9 bases left between them. Overall study findings and caveats: Beta out-of-frame sequences showed weaker excess twin sharing. Abundant beta clonotypes from cord blood had fewer insertions, unlike memory repertoires, which showed none.

This clonotype has just a few counts. Its antigen is currently unknown. The sample was also reused in another study, on T cells expressing NK-cell markers.

The sequenced sample consisted of CD4+ T cells sorted from blood. The V call is TRBV5-1, the J call TRBJ1-1; D ambiguous. The clonotype was recovered from a woman aged 18 to 35 in good health. The CDR3 region is CASSSDGVNTEAFF. The CDR3 nucleotides read TGCGCCAGCAGCTCGGACGGGGTGAACACTGAAGCTTTCTTT.